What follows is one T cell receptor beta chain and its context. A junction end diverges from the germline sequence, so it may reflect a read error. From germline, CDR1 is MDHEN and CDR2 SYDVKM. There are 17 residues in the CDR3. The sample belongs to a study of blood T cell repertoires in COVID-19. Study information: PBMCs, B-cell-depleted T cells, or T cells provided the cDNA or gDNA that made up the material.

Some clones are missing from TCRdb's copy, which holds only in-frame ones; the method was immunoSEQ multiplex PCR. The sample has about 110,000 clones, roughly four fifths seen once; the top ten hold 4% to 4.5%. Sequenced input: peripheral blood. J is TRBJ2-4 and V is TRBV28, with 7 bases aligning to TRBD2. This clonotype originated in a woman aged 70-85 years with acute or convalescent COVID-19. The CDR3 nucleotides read TGTGCCAGCAGGTTATGGGGGGGGAGGGAGACCAAAAACATTCAGTACTTC. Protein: CASRLWGGRETKNIQYF.